These T cell receptor beta chains were read from a single sample in a study of blood T cell repertoires in COVID-19. Some clones are missing from TCRdb's copy, which holds only in-frame ones; the method was immunoSEQ multiplex PCR. The top ten hold less than 2% of the sample, which has some 510,000 clones, approximately 88% seen once. The sequenced sample was PBMCs or T cells enriched from blood (not recorded which). The receptor source for this set is a woman in her thirties or forties who had recovered from COVID-19. Each CDR3 is given with its conserved first and last residue. D genes are given only for firm matches. Only part of the rows carry a size: once, few, many, or a class if the clone is expanded.

clone_size	v_call	j_call	d_call	cdr3_aa	cdr3_nt
once	TRBV15	TRBJ2-1	TRBD2	CATSRAIESGSLYNEQFF	TGTGCCACCAGCAGAGCAATCGAGAGCGGGAGTCTCTACAATGAGCAGTTCTTC
-	TRBV7-2	TRBJ2-7	TRBD2	CASSLRTSTSEAYEQYF	TGTGCCAGCAGCTTACGTACATCGACTAGCGAAGCCTACGAGCAGTACTTC
-	TRBV4-1	TRBJ2-1	TRBD2	CASSQRWEGPWNEQFF	TGCGCCAGCAGCCAAAGGTGGGAGGGCCCTTGGAATGAGCAGTTCTTC
-	TRBV6-5	TRBJ1-1	-	CASSYGPATEAFF	TGTGCCAGCAGTTACGGGCCAGCCACTGAAGCTTTCTTT
-	TRBV28	TRBJ1-5	-	CASSLSRGSGQPQHF	TGTGCCAGCAGTTTATCGCGGGGGTCTGGTCAGCCCCAGCATTTT
-	TRBV6-1	TRBJ1-2	-	CASSEKDSYGYTF	TGTGCCAGCAGTGAAAAGGACAGCTATGGCTACACCTTC
-	TRBV7-8	TRBJ2-5	-	CASSPWGDEETQYF	TGTGCCAGCAGCCCCTGGGGCGATGAAGAGACCCAGTACTTC
-	TRBV12-5	TRBJ2-1	TRBD2	CASGLTGTSGRPRLAEQFF	TGTGCTAGTGGTTTGACCGGGACTAGCGGGAGGCCCAGACTAGCGGAGCAGTTCTTC
-	TRBV28	TRBJ2-4	-	CAISGLESIQYF	TGTGCCATCTCAGGACTGGAGAGCATTCAGTACTTC
-	TRBV24-1	TRBJ2-2	-	CATSDLYGELFF	TGTGCCACCAGTGATTTGTACGGGGAGCTGTTTTTT
-	TRBV9	TRBJ1-2	-	CASSVGTDALAGYTF	TGTGCCAGCAGCGTAGGGACAGACGCTTTGGCTGGCTACACCTTC
-	TRBV4-2	TRBJ2-7	TRBD1	CASSQAVAGGREQYF	TGTGCCAGCAGCCAAGCTGTGGCAGGGGGTCGGGAGCAGTACTTC
few	TRBV10-3	TRBJ1-2	TRBD1	CAISGTGGTFSGYTF	TGTGCCATCAGTGGGACAGGGGGCACCTTCTCGGGCTACACCTTC
-	TRBV7-2	TRBJ1-1	-	CASSSRLSMNTEAFF	TGTGCCAGCAGCTCCCGGTTGTCCATGAACACTGAAGCTTTCTTT
-	TRBV11-2	TRBJ2-1	TRBD1	CASSFTGTGIYNEQFF	TGTGCCAGCAGCTTTACCGGGACAGGGATTTACAATGAGCAGTTCTTC
-	TRBV19	TRBJ1-5	-	CASSWRGGQPQHF	TGTGCCAGCTCTTGGAGGGGAGGTCAGCCCCAGCATTTT
-	TRBV7-6	TRBJ2-5	TRBD2	CASSWRRGGAGQETQYF	TGTGCCAGCAGCTGGCGCCGGGGAGGGGCAGGGCAAGAGACCCAGTACTTC
-	TRBV18	TRBJ1-4	-	CASSISGGTTNEKLFF	TGTGCCAGCTCAATATCAGGAGGGACAACTAATGAAAAACTGTTTTTT
-	TRBV9	TRBJ2-2	TRBD2	CASSVAPSSGSGTGELFF	TGTGCCAGCAGCGTAGCCCCCTCTAGCGGGAGTGGAACCGGGGAGCTGTTTTTT
-	TRBV27	TRBJ1-1	TRBD1	CASRTGQGRNTEAFF	TGTGCCAGCAGAACAGGACAGGGTAGAAACACTGAAGCTTTCTTT
once	TRBV19	TRBJ1-3	-	CASSTQGSGNTIYF	TGTGCCAGTAGTACCCAGGGCTCTGGAAACACCATATATTTT
-	TRBV10-1	TRBJ2-3	TRBD2	CASSEGLASGATDTQYF	TGCGCCAGCAGTGAAGGCCTGGCTAGCGGGGCCACAGATACGCAGTATTTT
-	TRBV27	TRBJ1-1	-	CASSPNDRSEAFF	TGTGCCAGCAGTCCAAATGACAGAAGCGAAGCTTTCTTT
-	TRBV10-3	TRBJ2-3	TRBD2	CAIQGLASDTQYF	TGTGCCATCCAGGGACTAGCATCCGATACGCAGTATTTT
-	TRBV7-2	TRBJ2-1	-	CASTLTSASGEQFF	TGTGCCAGCACCCTAACCTCGGCTTCGGGTGAGCAGTTCTTC
-	TRBV11-3	TRBJ2-5	-	CASSSPRYRTKETQYF	TGTGCCAGCAGCTCCCCCCGGTACAGGACGAAAGAGACCCAGTACTTC
-	TRBV4-3	TRBJ1-6	TRBD1	CASSQDKQGDSPLHF	TGCGCCAGCAGCCAAGATAAGCAGGGGGATTCACCCCTCCACTTT
-	TRBV2	TRBJ1-1	-	CASSEGRRGTEAFF	TGTGCCAGCAGTGAGGGCCGCCGAGGGACTGAAGCTTTCTTT
-	TRBV7-6	TRBJ1-1	-	CASSLGGPALANTEAFF	TGTGCCAGCAGCTTAGGAGGCCCAGCTTTAGCCAACACTGAAGCTTTCTTT
-	TRBV7-2	TRBJ2-6	-	CASSHHRRGSGANVLTF	TGTGCCAGCAGCCACCACCGCAGGGGCTCTGGGGCCAACGTCCTGACTTTC
-	TRBV2	TRBJ2-7	TRBD2	CASRDRTSGRHSYEQYF	TGTGCCAGCAGGGACAGGACTAGCGGGAGGCATTCCTACGAGCAGTACTTC
-	TRBV4-1	TRBJ1-5	TRBD1	CASSLPRQGSNQPQHF	TGCGCCAGCAGCCTGCCCCGACAGGGAAGTAATCAGCCCCAGCATTTT
once	TRBV19	TRBJ2-5	-	CASSMGRGDREETQYF	TGTGCCAGTAGTATGGGGAGGGGGGACCGCGAAGAGACCCAGTACTTC
-	TRBV5-5	TRBJ2-1	TRBD2	CASSLRAGVSYNEQFF	TGTGCCAGCAGCTTGCGCGCGGGAGTTTCCTACAATGAGCAGTTCTTC
-	TRBV5-1	TRBJ1-1	-	CASSLGNRAGPTEAFF	TGCGCCAGCAGCTTGGGGAACAGGGCCGGACCCACTGAAGCTTTCTTT
-	TRBV19	TRBJ2-6	TRBD2	CASSREGITLLGANVLTF	TGTGCCAGTAGTCGGGAGGGAATTACTCTTCTCGGGGCCAACGTCCTGACTTTC
-	TRBV4-1	TRBJ2-7	TRBD1	CASSQSSGTGAYEQYF	TGCGCCAGCAGCCAATCTTCCGGGACAGGGGCCTACGAGCAGTACTTC
-	TRBV9	TRBJ1-5	-	CASSVDPRSNQPQHF	TGTGCCAGCAGCGTAGATCCCAGAAGCAATCAGCCCCAGCATTTT
-	TRBV11-2	TRBJ1-2	TRBD1	CASSTRDRGPYGYTF	TGTGCCAGCAGCACCCGGGACAGGGGGCCCTATGGCTACACCTTC
-	TRBV18	TRBJ2-7	-	CASSPLADFYEQYF	TGTGCCAGCTCACCACTGGCCGATTTCTACGAGCAGTACTTC
-	TRBV7-2	TRBJ2-3	-	CASSLERATDTQYF	TGTGCCAGCAGCTTAGAGCGGGCCACAGATACGCAGTATTTT
-	TRBV27	TRBJ1-6	TRBD1	CASSAGQGNSPLHF	TGTGCCAGCAGTGCGGGACAGGGAAATTCACCCCTCCACTTT
once	TRBV27	TRBJ1-3	-	CASSSEGTYGNTIYF	TGTGCCAGCAGTTCGGAGGGGACGTACGGAAACACCATATATTTT
few	TRBV29-1	TRBJ1-2	-	CSVDPVDGYTF	TGCAGCGTTGACCCGGTGGATGGCTACACCTTC
-	TRBV6-5	TRBJ1-1	TRBD1	CASRQPGQLNTEAFF	TGTGCCAGCAGGCAACCGGGACAGCTGAACACTGAAGCTTTCTTT
-	TRBV7-8	TRBJ1-1	-	CASSLAAPGKNTEAFF	TGTGCCAGCAGCTTAGCAGCGCCGGGGAAGAACACTGAAGCTTTCTTT
-	TRBV19	TRBJ1-2	TRBD1	CASSSDRGLVYGYTF	TGTGCCAGTAGTTCGGACAGGGGGCTTGTCTATGGCTACACCTTC
-	TRBV7-2	TRBJ1-2	TRBD1	CASSLAGGGNGYTF	TGTGCCAGCAGCTTAGCAGGAGGGGGCAATGGCTACACCTTC
-	TRBV9	TRBJ1-2	TRBD1	CASSKGQSYGYTF	TGTGCCAGCAGCAAGGGACAGTCCTATGGCTACACCTTC
-	TRBV18	TRBJ2-5	-	CASSPTRDAETQYF	TGTGCCAGCTCACCAACGAGGGATGCGGAGACCCAGTACTTC
once	TRBV15	TRBJ2-3	-	CATSRDYTGNTDTQYF	TGTGCCACCAGCAGAGATTATACGGGAAACACAGATACGCAGTATTTT
-	TRBV5-1	TRBJ1-1	-	CASSSDRMNTEAFF	TGCGCCAGCAGCTCGGACAGAATGAACACTGAAGCTTTCTTT
-	TRBV4-1	TRBJ2-1	TRBD1	CASSRGQGANNEQFF	TGCGCCAGCAGCCGGGGGCAGGGGGCCAACAATGAGCAGTTCTTC
few	TRBV7-9	TRBJ1-5	-	CASSLDRAFNQPQHF	TGTGCCAGCAGCTTAGACAGGGCGTTCAATCAGCCCCAGCATTTT
-	TRBV5-1	TRBJ1-2	-	CASSLAAAGLYGYTF	TGCGCCAGCAGCTTGGCGGCAGCAGGCCTCTATGGCTACACCTTC
-	TRBV29-1	TRBJ1-1	TRBD1	CSVKGALNTEAFF	TGCAGCGTCAAGGGGGCGTTGAACACTGAAGCTTTCTTT
-	TRBV6-2/TRBV6-3	TRBJ2-4	TRBD1	CASSSETGGSWAKNIQYF	TGTGCCAGCAGTTCCGAGACAGGGGGTTCTTGGGCCAAAAACATTCAGTACTTC
-	TRBV9	TRBJ2-1	-	CASRSGSGSYNEQFF	TGTGCCAGCAGGTCTGGTAGCGGTTCCTACAATGAGCAGTTCTTC
-	TRBV7-2	TRBJ2-7	-	CASSPRLVSYEQYF	TGTGCCAGCAGCCCCCGACTAGTTTCCTACGAGCAGTACTTC